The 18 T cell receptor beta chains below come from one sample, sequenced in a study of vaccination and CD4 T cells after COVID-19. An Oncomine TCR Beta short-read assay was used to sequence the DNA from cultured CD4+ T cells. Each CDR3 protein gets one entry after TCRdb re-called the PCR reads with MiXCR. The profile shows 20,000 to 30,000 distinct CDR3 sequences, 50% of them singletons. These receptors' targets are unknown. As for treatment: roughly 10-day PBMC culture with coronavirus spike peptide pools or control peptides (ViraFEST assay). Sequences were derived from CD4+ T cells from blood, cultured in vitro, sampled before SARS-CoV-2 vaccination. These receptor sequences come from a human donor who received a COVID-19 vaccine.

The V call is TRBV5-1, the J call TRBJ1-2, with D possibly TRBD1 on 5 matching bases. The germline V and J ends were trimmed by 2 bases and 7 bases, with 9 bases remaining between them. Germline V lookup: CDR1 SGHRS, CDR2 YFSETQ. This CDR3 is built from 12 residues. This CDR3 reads CASSLRGVGYTF. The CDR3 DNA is TGCGCCAGCAGCTTACGGGGGGTTGGCTACACCTTC.

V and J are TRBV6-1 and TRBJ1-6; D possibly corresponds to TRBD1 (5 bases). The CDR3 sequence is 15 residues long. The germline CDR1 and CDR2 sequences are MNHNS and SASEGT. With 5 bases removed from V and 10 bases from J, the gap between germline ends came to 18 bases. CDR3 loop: CASSLSIGEDSPLHF. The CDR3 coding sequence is TGTGCCAGCAGTCTTTCGATAGGGGAGGACTCACCCCTCCACTTT.

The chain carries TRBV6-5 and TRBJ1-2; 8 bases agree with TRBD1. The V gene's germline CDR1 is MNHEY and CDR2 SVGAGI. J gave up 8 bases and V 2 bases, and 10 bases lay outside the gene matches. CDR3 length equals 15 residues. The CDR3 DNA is TGTGCCAGCAGTTACCAATTGGGAGACAGGGGCGGCTACACCTTC. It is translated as CASSYQLGDRGGYTF.

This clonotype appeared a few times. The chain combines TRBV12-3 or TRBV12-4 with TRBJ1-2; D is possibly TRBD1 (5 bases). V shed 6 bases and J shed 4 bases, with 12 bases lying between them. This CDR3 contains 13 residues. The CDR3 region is CASSLQVPYGYTF. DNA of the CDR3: TGTGCCAGCAGCTTACAGGTGCCCTATGGCTACACCTTC.

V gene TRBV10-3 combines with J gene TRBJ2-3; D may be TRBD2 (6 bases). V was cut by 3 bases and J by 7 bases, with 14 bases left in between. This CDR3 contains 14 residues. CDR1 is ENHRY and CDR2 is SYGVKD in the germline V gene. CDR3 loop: CAISEWRGLNTQYF. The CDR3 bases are TGTGCCATCAGTGAATGGCGGGGCCTCAATACGCAGTATTTT.

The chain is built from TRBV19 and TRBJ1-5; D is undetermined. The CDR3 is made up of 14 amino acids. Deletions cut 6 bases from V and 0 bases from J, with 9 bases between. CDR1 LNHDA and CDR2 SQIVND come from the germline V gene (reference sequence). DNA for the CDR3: TGTGCCAGTAGCTCGCAAGTTAGCAATCAGCCCCAGCATTTT. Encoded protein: CASSSQVSNQPQHF.

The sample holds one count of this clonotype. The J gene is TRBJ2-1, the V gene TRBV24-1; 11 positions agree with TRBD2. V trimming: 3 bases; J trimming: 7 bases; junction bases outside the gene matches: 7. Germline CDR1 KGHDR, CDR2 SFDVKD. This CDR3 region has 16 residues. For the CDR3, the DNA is TGTGCCACCAGTGATCCTCTAGCGGGGGGCGCAAATGAGCAGTTCTTC. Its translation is CATSDPLAGGANEQFF.

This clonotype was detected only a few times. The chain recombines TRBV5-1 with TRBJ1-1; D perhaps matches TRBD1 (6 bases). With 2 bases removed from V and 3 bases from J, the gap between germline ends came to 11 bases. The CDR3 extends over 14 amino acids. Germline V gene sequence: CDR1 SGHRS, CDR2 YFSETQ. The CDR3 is CASSLNAGDTEAFF. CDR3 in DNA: TGCGCCAGCAGCTTAAACGCAGGGGACACTGAAGCTTTCTTT.

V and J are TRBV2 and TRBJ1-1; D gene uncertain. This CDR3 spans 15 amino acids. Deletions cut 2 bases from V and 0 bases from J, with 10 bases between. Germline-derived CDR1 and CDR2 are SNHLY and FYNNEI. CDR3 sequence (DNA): TGTGCCAGCAGTGAATCCCCTACCATGAACACTGAAGCTTTCTTT. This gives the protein CASSESPTMNTEAFF.

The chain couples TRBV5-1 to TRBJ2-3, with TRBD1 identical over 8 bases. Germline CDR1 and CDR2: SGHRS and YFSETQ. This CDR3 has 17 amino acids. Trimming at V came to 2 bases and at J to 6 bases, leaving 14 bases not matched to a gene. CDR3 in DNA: TGCGCCAGCAGCTTCTCGGACAGGGTGGGTAGTGAGGATACGCAGTATTTT. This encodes CASSFSDRVGSEDTQYF.

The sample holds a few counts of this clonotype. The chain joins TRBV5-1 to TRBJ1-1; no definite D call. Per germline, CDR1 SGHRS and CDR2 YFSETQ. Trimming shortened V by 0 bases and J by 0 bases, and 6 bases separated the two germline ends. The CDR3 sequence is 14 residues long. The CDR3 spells CASSLELLNTEAFF. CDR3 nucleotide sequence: TGCGCCAGCAGCTTGGAATTGTTGAACACTGAAGCTTTCTTT. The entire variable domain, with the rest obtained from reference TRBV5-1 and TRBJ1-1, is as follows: KAGVTQTPRYLIKTRGQQVTLSCSPISGHRSVSWYQQTPGQGLQFLFEYFSETQRNKGNFPGRFSGRQFSNSRSEMNVSTLELGDSALYLCASSLELLNTEAFFGQGTRLTVV.

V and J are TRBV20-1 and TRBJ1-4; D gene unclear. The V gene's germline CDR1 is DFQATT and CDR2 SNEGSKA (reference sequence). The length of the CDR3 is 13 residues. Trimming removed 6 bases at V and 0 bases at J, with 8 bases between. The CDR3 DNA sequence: TGCAGTGCACACACAACAACTAATGAAAAACTGTTTTTT. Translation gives CSAHTTTNEKLFF.

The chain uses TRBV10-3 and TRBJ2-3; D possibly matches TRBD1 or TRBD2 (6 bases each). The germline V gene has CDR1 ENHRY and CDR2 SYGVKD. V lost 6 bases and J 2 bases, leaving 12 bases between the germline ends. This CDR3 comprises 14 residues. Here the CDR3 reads CAISEGGNTDTQYF. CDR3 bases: TGTGCCATCAGCGAGGGGGGAAACACAGATACGCAGTATTTT.

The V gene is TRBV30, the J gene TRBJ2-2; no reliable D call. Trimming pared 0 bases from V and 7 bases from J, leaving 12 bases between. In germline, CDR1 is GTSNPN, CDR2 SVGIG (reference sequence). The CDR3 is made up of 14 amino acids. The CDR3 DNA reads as TGTGCCTGGAGTGTACAACGAGAGGTCGGGGAGCTGTTTTTT. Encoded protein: CAWSVQREVGELFF.

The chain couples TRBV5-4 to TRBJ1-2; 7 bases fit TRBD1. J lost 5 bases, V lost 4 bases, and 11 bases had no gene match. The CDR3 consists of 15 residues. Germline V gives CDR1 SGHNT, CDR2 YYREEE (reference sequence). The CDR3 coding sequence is TGTGCCAGCAGCCCGAAAGTCACAGGGGTTTATGGCTACACCTTC. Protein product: CASSPKVTGVYGYTF. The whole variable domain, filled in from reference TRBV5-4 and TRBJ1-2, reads ETGVTQSPTHLIKTRGQQVTLRCSSQSGHNTVSWYQQALGQGPQFIFQYYREEENGRGNFPPRFSGLQFPNYSSELNVNALELDDSALYLCASSPKVTGVYGYTFGSGTRLTVV.

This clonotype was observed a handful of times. The CDR3 is CASSPTWTADTGELFF. The CDR3 DNA sequence: TGTGCCAGCAGTCCAACGTGGACGGCGGACACCGGGGAGCTGTTTTTT. V gene TRBV27 combines with J gene TRBJ2-2; the D is unclear. The V gene's germline CDR1 is MNHEY and CDR2 SMNVEV (reference sequence). CDR3 size: 16 residues. Trimming cost V 5 bases and J 3 bases, with 16 bases left between them.

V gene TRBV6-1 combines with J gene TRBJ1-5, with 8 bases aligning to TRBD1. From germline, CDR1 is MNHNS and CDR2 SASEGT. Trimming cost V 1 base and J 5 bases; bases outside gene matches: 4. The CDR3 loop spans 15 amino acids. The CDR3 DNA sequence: TGTGCCAGCAGTGAAGGAGACAGGGGAGATCAGCCCCAGCATTTT. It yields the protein CASSEGDRGDQPQHF.

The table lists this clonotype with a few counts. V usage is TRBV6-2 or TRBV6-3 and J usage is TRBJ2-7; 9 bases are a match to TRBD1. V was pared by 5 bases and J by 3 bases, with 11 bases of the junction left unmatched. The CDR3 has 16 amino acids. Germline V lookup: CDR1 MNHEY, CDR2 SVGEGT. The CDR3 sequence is CASSPIRQGVNYEQYF. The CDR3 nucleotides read TGTGCCAGCAGTCCGATAAGACAGGGGGTGAACTACGAGCAGTACTTC.